Presented here are 14 T cell receptor beta chains from one specimen sequenced in a study of cytomegalovirus exposure and HLA in healthy donors. The PCR was carried out with 60 Vbeta primers and 13 Jbeta primers. Libraries were prepared by immunoSEQ multiplex PCR; TCRdb keeps only in-frame clonotypes and omits some of them. The sample yields roughly 120,000 clones, 70% to 85% seen once. Sequencing was done on a sample of PBMCs. These receptors were collected from a woman aged 50 to 60 in good health and CMV-seropositive.

Written as DNA, the CDR3 is TGTGCCAGCAGCTGGACTAGCGGGAGTCCTAATGAGCAGTTCTTC. Its translation: CASSWTSGSPNEQFF. The chain combines TRBV11-2 with TRBJ2-1, with TRBD2 identical over 13 bases. Germline-derived CDR1 and CDR2 are SGHAT and FQNNGV. Losses at the gene ends were 4 bases for V and 7 bases for J; bases not matched to a gene: 4. This CDR3 spans 15 amino acids.

The genes are TRBV5-1 and TRBJ2-2; tentatively, D is TRBD1 (6 bases). Trimming removed 0 bases from V and 1 base from J, with 10 bases in between. Germline assignment: CDR1 SGHRS and CDR2 YFSETQ. The CDR3 runs 16 residues. The CDR3 is CASSLVRTVNTGELFF. For the CDR3, the DNA is TGCGCCAGCAGCTTGGTCCGGACAGTGAACACCGGGGAGCTGTTTTTT. The full variable domain, completed using reference TRBV5-1 and TRBJ2-2, is KAGVTQTPRYLIKTRGQQVTLSCSPISGHRSVSWYQQTPGQGLQFLFEYFSETQRNKGNFPGRFSGRQFSNSRSEMNVSTLELGDSALYLCASSLVRTVNTGELFFGEGSRLTVL.

The chain joins TRBV10-3 to TRBJ1-2, with unresolved D. The V and J ends lost 4 bases and 4 bases respectively, with 4 bases between them. This CDR3 spans 11 amino acids. The germline V gene has CDR1 ENHRY and CDR2 SYGVKD. The CDR3 DNA follows: TGTGCCATCAGTGCCGGCTATGGCTACACCTTC. Translated: CAISAGYGYTF.

This clone was seen more than once but under ten times. The rearrangement uses TRBV2 and TRBJ2-5, with TRBD2 identical over 8 bases. V was clipped by 2 bases and J by 5 bases; unmatched bases: 7. CDR1 SNHLY and CDR2 FYNNEI come from the germline V gene. There are 15 residues in the CDR3. For the CDR3, the DNA is TGTGCCAGCAGTGAAATGGGGACTAGAGGGGAGACCCAGTACTTC. The encoded protein is CASSEMGTRGETQYF.

The chain has TRBV28 and TRBJ1-2; D is uncertain. V was cut by 3 bases and J by 5 bases, with 13 bases left in between. The germline CDR1 and CDR2 sequences are MDHEN and SYDVKM. The CDR3 runs to 14 residues. The CDR3 protein is CASSFTEKLYGYTF. The CDR3 DNA reads as TGTGCCAGCAGTTTCACAGAGAAACTTTATGGCTACACCTTC.

The chain employs TRBV10-3 and TRBJ1-1, with a weak D call TRBD1 (6 bases). Trimming took off 6 bases at V and 1 base at J, with 12 bases between the two ends. From germline, CDR1 is ENHRY and CDR2 SYGVKD. There are 14 residues in the CDR3. CDR3 loop: CAISLEDRNTEAFF. Written as DNA, the CDR3 is TGTGCCATCAGCCTCGAGGACAGGAACACTGAAGCTTTCTTT.

The chain is built from TRBV7-2 and TRBJ1-4; no clear D. This CDR3 is 15 amino acids long. CDR1 is SGHTA, CDR2 FQGNSA, per germline. V was trimmed by 4 bases and J by 8 bases, leaving 17 bases between them. The CDR3 region is CASSSGDLIPEKLFF. The DNA of the CDR3 is TGTGCCAGCAGCTCGGGTGACCTAATCCCGGAAAAACTGTTTTTT.

This CDR3 is CASSLVQATEAFF. The CDR3 coding sequence is TGTGCCAGCAGCTTGGTGCAGGCCACTGAAGCTTTCTTT. The gene calls are TRBV5-6 and TRBJ1-1, with unresolved D. Germline CDR1 reads SGHDT; CDR2 reads YYEEEE. CDR3 length: 13 amino acids. V lost 0 bases and J lost 4, with 7 bases in between.

The sample holds one count of this clone. J is TRBJ2-3 and V is TRBV7-7; D possibly corresponds to TRBD2 (7 bases). Germline-derived CDR1 and CDR2 are SSHAT and FNYEAQ (reference sequence). This CDR3 spans 14 amino acids. The ends were cut back, 3 bases at V and 4 bases at J, with 11 bases in the middle. The CDR3 loop reads CASSFGGGADTQYF. The CDR3 DNA reads as TGTGCCAGCAGCTTTGGGGGGGGCGCAGATACGCAGTATTTT.

J is TRBJ2-1 and V is TRBV28; D gene ambiguous. The CDR3 has 12 residues. The germline V and J ends were trimmed by 5 bases and 8 bases, with 10 bases remaining between them. The V gene's germline CDR1 is MDHEN and CDR2 SYDVKM. Here the CDR3 reads CASSLVTDEQFF. CDR3 DNA: TGTGCCAGCAGTCTGGTTACGGATGAGCAGTTCTTC.

The rearrangement links TRBV2 to TRBJ2-7; 11 bases fit TRBD1. This CDR3 has 16 residues. Losses at the gene ends were 2 bases for V and 6 bases for J; bases not matched to a gene: 9. From germline, CDR1 is SNHLY and CDR2 FYNNEI. The DNA of the CDR3 is TGTGCCAGCAGTGAAAGTGGGACAGGGGGTTGGGGCGAGCAGTACTTC. Encoded protein: CASSESGTGGWGEQYF.

The CDR3 DNA reads TGTGCCAGCAGCTTCGACAGGGGGCGCGCCCAGCATTTT. Protein product: CASSFDRGRAQHF. The chain joins TRBV7-2 to TRBJ1-5; 10 nucleotides align to TRBD1. The J segment lost 11 bases and the V segment lost 3 bases, leaving 4 bases of the junction unmatched. CDR3 length equals 13 residues. CDR1 SGHTA and CDR2 FQGNSA come from the germline V gene.

The V gene is TRBV4-2, the J gene TRBJ2-1; 9 bases map to TRBD2. The CDR3 has 17 residues. Unmatched junction bases numbered 8, after V lost 0 bases and J lost 5 bases. Germline V CDR1 and CDR2: LGHNA, YNFKEQ. CDR3 nucleotide sequence: TGTGCCAGCAGCCAAGACGGTACTAGCGGGTCTCACAATGAGCAGTTCTTC. Encoded protein: CASSQDGTSGSHNEQFF.

The chain has TRBV27 and TRBJ2-2, with D perhaps matching TRBD1 (6 bases). Trimming shortened V by 7 bases and J by 3 bases, and 12 bases separated the two germline ends. Germline V gene lookup returns CDR1 MNHEY and CDR2 SMNVEV (reference sequence). This CDR3 has 14 amino acids. The CDR3 is CASTSGQHTGELFF. The CDR3 DNA follows: TGTGCCAGCACATCCGGACAGCACACCGGGGAGCTGTTTTTT.